Each of the 12 T cell receptor beta chains below was sequenced from the same sample in a study of blood T cell repertoires in COVID-19. Data came from immunoSEQ multiplex PCR; TCRdb stores just in-frame clones and leaves some out. The sample holds 55,000 to 75,000 clones; 70% to 85% are singletons and the top ten take 35%. Material: peripheral blood. These receptors originate from a woman aged 70 to 79 with acute or convalescent COVID-19.

This clone was seen only once. V is TRBV7-2 and J is TRBJ2-3, with D possibly being TRBD2 (5 bases). CDR1 is SGHTA and CDR2 is FQGNSA in the germline V gene. There are 14 residues in the CDR3. Trimming took off 1 base at V and 1 base at J, with 6 bases between the two ends. CDR3 DNA sequence: TGTGCCAGCAGCTTAGACGGGGGCACAGATACGCAGTATTTT. Residues: CASSLDGGTDTQYF.

The chain couples TRBV7-8 to TRBJ2-7; 11 bases map to TRBD2. CDR1 and CDR2 (germline): SGHVS, FQNEAQ. V lost 4 bases to trimming and J lost 3 bases; unmatched junction nucleotides: 5. The CDR3 spans 15 residues. The CDR3 region has the DNA TGTGCCAGCAGCTCCGTAGCGGGGGGGAACTACGAGCAGTACTTC. Translation gives CASSSVAGGNYEQYF.

The chain couples TRBV30 to TRBJ2-5; 13 nucleotides agree with TRBD2. The V gene end was trimmed by 4 bases and the J gene end by 5 bases; junction bases not matched to a gene: 4. The CDR3 sequence is 14 residues long. CDR1 is GTSNPN and CDR2 is SVGIG in the germline V gene (reference sequence). The CDR3, as DNA: TGTGCCTGGAACGGACTAGCGGGAGACGAGACCCAGTACTTC. Its translation is CAWNGLAGDETQYF.

The V call is TRBV27, the J call TRBJ2-1; 8 bases are shared with TRBD1. This CDR3 comprises 15 residues. Germline V CDR1 and CDR2: MNHEY, SMNVEV (reference sequence). Unmatched junction bases numbered 3, after V lost 0 bases and J lost 5 bases. The CDR3 nucleotides are TGTGCCAGCAGTTTATCCAGGGGGCTTAACAATGAGCAGTTCTTC. Protein product: CASSLSRGLNNEQFF.

V gene TRBV19 combines with J gene TRBJ2-4; 7 nucleotides align to TRBD2. From germline, CDR1 is LNHDA and CDR2 SQIVND (reference sequence). This CDR3 has 15 residues. V was pared by 8 bases and J by 7 bases, with 14 bases of the junction left unmatched. CDR3 amino acids: CASASQSGGKNIQYF. CDR3 in DNA: TGTGCCAGTGCCTCCCAGTCGGGGGGTAAGAACATTCAGTACTTC.

This clone was seen a handful of times. Here the CDR3 reads CAWSEAGGQQPQHF. CDR3 nucleotide sequence: TGTGCCTGGAGTGAAGCAGGGGGCCAGCAGCCCCAGCATTTT. The chain carries TRBV30 and TRBJ1-5; TRBD1 aligns across 8 bases. The length of the CDR3 is 14 residues. The V gene end was trimmed by 1 base and the J gene end by 7 bases; junction bases not matched to a gene: 6. Germline V gene lookup returns CDR1 GTSNPN and CDR2 SVGIG (reference sequence).

This clone was found a few times. This chain joins TRBV7-6 and TRBJ2-6; 7 positions agree with TRBD1. Looked up from germline, CDR1 is SGHVS and CDR2 is FNYEAQ. J lost 0 bases, V lost 3 bases, and 8 bases had no gene match. The CDR3 has 18 residues. This CDR3 reads CASSFEPTGSSGANVLTF. CDR3 nucleotides: TGTGCCAGCAGCTTCGAACCGACAGGGAGCTCTGGGGCCAACGTCCTGACTTTC.

The rearrangement uses TRBV5-1 and TRBJ1-2; the D is unclear. With 0 bases removed from V and 1 base from J, the gap between germline ends came to 10 bases. Germline CDR1 is SGHRS and CDR2 is YFSETQ. CDR3 length: 15 amino acids. The CDR3 nucleotides are TGCGCCAGCAGCTTGGGATCCGGGAGTAACTATGGCTACACCTTC. Protein sequence: CASSLGSGSNYGYTF.

This clone was detected a few times. The CDR3 loop reads CASSRGTGWNTEAFF. CDR3 bases: TGTGCCAGCAGCCGAGGGACAGGGTGGAACACTGAAGCTTTCTTT. The rearrangement joins TRBV6-5 to TRBJ1-1; TRBD1 agrees at 9 bases. Germline V CDR1 and CDR2: MNHEY, SVGAGI. The CDR3 runs 15 residues. Trimming at V came to 6 bases and at J to 1 base, leaving 6 bases not matched to a gene.

The chain recombines TRBV29-1 with TRBJ1-5; tentative D call: TRBD1 (6 bases). V was cut by 7 bases and J by 1 base, with 14 bases left in between. Germline values: CDR1 SQVTM, CDR2 ANQGSEA. This CDR3 has 14 amino acids. The CDR3 DNA follows: TGCAGCGCCGCGGGGGGGCCGAGCAATCAGCCCCAGCATTTT. Translation gives CSAAGGPSNQPQHF. Looking up the rest from reference TRBV29-1 and TRBJ1-5 gives the full variable domain: SAVISQKPSRDICQRGTSLTIQCQVDSQVTMMFWYRQQPGQSLTLIATANQGSEATYESGFVIDKFPISRPNLTFSTLTVSNMSPEDSSIYLCSAAGGPSNQPQHFGDGTRLSIL.

The chain couples TRBV30 to TRBJ1-5, with 11 bases identical to TRBD1. The CDR3 spans 14 residues. The germline gives CDR1 GTSNPN, CDR2 SVGIG (reference sequence). The V and J ends lost 3 bases and 7 bases, in that order; junction bases with no gene match: 5. CDR3 bases: TGTGCCTGGAGCGTAGGACAGGGGGCGCAGCCCCAGCATTTT. Translating it yields CAWSVGQGAQPQHF. The full variable domain, rest sourced from reference TRBV30 and TRBJ1-5, is SQTIHQWPATLVQPVGSPLSLECTVEGTSNPNLYWYRQAAGRGLQLLFYSVGIGQISSEVPQNLSASRPQDRQFILSSKKLLLSDSGFYLCAWSVGQGAQPQHFGDGTRLSIL.

The J gene is TRBJ1-2, the V gene TRBV19; 10 nucleotides agree with TRBD1. The CDR3 covers 13 residues. Trimming cost V 6 bases and J 4 bases; bases outside gene matches: 2. Germline V CDR1 and CDR2: LNHDA, SQIVND (reference sequence). CDR3 nucleotides: TGTGCCAGTAGCCGGGACAGGGGCTATGGCTACACCTTC. Translated: CASSRDRGYGYTF.